Below, 29 T cell receptor beta chains from the same sample are listed, as sequenced in a study of Graves' ophthalmopathy and Graves' hyperthyroidism. The study amplified TCR beta CDR3 regions using RNA transcripts. First-round RT-PCR with HTBI primers preceded a second-round multiplex PCR. TCRdb independently ran MiXCR on the multiplex PCR reads; one entry per CDR3 protein. The sample records about 380,000 distinct CDR3 sequences, 15% being singletons. Sequenced: peripheral blood. The origin of the receptors is a woman aged 18 to 35 with stable Graves' hyperthyroidism.

Note on this clonotype: This clone may be a read error of a much larger clone one base away. This chain connects TRBV5-1 to TRBJ2-7, with D perhaps matching TRBD2 (6 bases). Germline V gene sequence: CDR1 SGHRS, CDR2 YFSETQ. The CDR3 contains 15 residues. For the CDR3, the DNA is TGCGCCAGCAGCTTGGGGGTCGGGGCGGACTACGAGCAGTGCTTC. Its translation: CASSLGVGADYEQCF.

This clonotype was detected ten times or more. The gene calls are TRBV6-1 and TRBJ1-5, with a tentative D call TRBD1 (6 bases). Between the trimmed V and J ends, which lost 8 bases and 4 bases, there was a span of 18 bases. CDR3 length equals 15 residues. Germline CDR1 is MNHNS and CDR2 is SASEGT. The DNA of the CDR3 is TGTGCCAGCCGCCTTAACAGGGCCGGGAATCAGCCCCAGCATTTT. It codes for CASRLNRAGNQPQHF.

This clonotype has at least ten counts. The chain carries TRBV12-3 or TRBV12-4 and TRBJ2-5; D is perhaps TRBD2 (6 bases). V was cut by 3 bases and J by 2 bases, with 19 bases left in between. CDR3 length equals 17 residues. This CDR3 is CASSFGGGTGFQETQYF. CDR3 bases: TGTGCCAGCAGTTTTGGTGGAGGGACGGGGTTTCAAGAGACCCAGTACTTC.

This clonotype was seen more than once but under ten times. This chain connects TRBV3-1 to TRBJ1-1; a weak D match, TRBD1 (5 bases). V was cut by 8 bases and J by 8 bases, with 15 bases left in between. CDR1 and CDR2 from the germline V gene are LGHDT and YNNKEL (reference sequence). There are 12 residues in the CDR3. This CDR3 is CASGVGTSEAFF. The CDR3 nucleotides are TGTGCCAGCGGGGTTGGGACCTCAGAAGCTTTCTTT.

This clonotype was detected ten times or more. The rearrangement links TRBV6-5 to TRBJ1-5; tentatively, D is TRBD1 (6 bases). Deletions cut 4 bases from V and 2 bases from J, with 12 bases between. The CDR3 extends over 15 amino acids. Germline CDR1 and CDR2: MNHEY and SVGAGI. This CDR3 reads CASSLTTGRNQPQHF. The CDR3 region has the DNA TGTGCCAGCAGTTTAACTACAGGGCGCAATCAGCCCCAGCATTTT.

The chain links TRBV6-2 or TRBV6-3 to TRBJ1-2; 7 positions match TRBD1. Trimming removed 5 bases from V and 8 bases from J; junction bases left unmatched: 8. The CDR3 has 13 residues. Germline V gives CDR1 MNHEY, CDR2 SVGEGT. DNA for the CDR3: TGTGCCAGCAGTCAAGACAGGGTCGGCGGCTACACCTTC. This gives the protein CASSQDRVGGYTF.

This clonotype was counted ten times or more. This chain connects TRBV6-2 or TRBV6-3 to TRBJ1-6; 8 bases are shared with TRBD1. The germline CDR1 and CDR2 sequences are MNHEY and SVGEGT. The CDR3 consists of 14 residues. The V segment lost 2 bases and the J segment 10 bases; nucleotides outside the gene matches: 4. This chain's CDR3 is CASSYPGQASPLHF. The CDR3 DNA is TGTGCCAGCAGTTACCCGGGACAGGCGTCACCCCTCCACTTT.

The sample holds a few counts of this clonotype. The chain combines TRBV6-2 or TRBV6-3 with TRBJ2-7, with a possible D match to TRBD1 (6 bases). Between the trimmed V and J ends, which lost 4 bases and 2 bases, there was a span of 12 bases. The CDR3 is 14 amino acids. Looked up from germline, CDR1 is MNHEY and CDR2 is SVGEGT. The CDR3 DNA sequence: TGTGCCAGCAGTTCACAGGGATTCGCCTACGAGCAGTACTTC. It yields the protein CASSSQGFAYEQYF.

In this sample, this clonotype turned up many times. The chain recombines TRBV6-2 or TRBV6-3 with TRBJ1-1; D is undetermined. The CDR3 covers 13 residues. Deletions cut 6 bases from V and 6 bases from J, with 14 bases between. CDR1 and CDR2 (germline): MNHEY, SVGEGT. CDR3 sequence reads: CASRDELIPEAFF. CDR3 in DNA: TGTGCCAGCAGGGACGAACTAATACCTGAAGCTTTCTTT.

This clonotype occurred many times. One junction end does not reproduce the germline sequence, and a read error may be involved. V usage is TRBV5-1 and J usage is TRBJ2-7; 9 positions match TRBD1. CDR3 length equals 16 residues. CDR1 is SGHRS and CDR2 is YFSETQ in the germline V gene. The DNA of the CDR3 is TGCGCCAGCAGCTCCCTAATTCGACAGGGGGATGGGAATTTGGGCTTC. Translated: CASSSLIRQGDGNLGF.

The sample holds many counts of this clonotype. The genes are TRBV7-9 and TRBJ2-5; perhaps D is TRBD1 or TRBD2 (5 bases each). CDR1 is SEHNR, CDR2 FQNEAQ, per germline (reference sequence). There are 14 residues in the CDR3. V shed 0 bases and J shed 1 base, with 6 bases lying between them. The CDR3 spells CASSLAGVQETQYF. CDR3 coding DNA: TGTGCCAGCAGCTTAGCGGGGGTCCAAGAGACCCAGTACTTC.

This clonotype has at least ten counts. The chain links TRBV7-8 to TRBJ1-2; 7 bases are a match to TRBD1. V lost 5 bases, J lost 0 bases, and 15 bases stayed unmatched. The CDR3 extends over 18 amino acids. Germline V gene sequence: CDR1 SGHVS, CDR2 FQNEAQ. DNA for the CDR3: TGTGCCAGCAGCCTACCCGGGACAGACGTTACTTCTAACTATGGCTACACCTTC. This codes for CASSLPGTDVTSNYGYTF.

This clonotype was seen repeatedly, ten times or more. The V call is TRBV11-2, the J call TRBJ2-5, with 8 nucleotides matching TRBD2. Germline values: CDR1 SGHAT, CDR2 FQNNGV. This CDR3 has 16 residues. The J segment lost 4 bases and the V segment lost 0 bases, leaving 7 bases of the junction unmatched. DNA of the CDR3: TGTGCCAGCAGCTTAGACCGCGGGGGGCTGGGAGAGACCCAGTACTTC. It yields the protein CASSLDRGGLGETQYF.

Many counts were recorded for this clonotype. V and J are TRBV12-3 or TRBV12-4 and TRBJ1-5; D not certain. V lost 2 bases and J 0 bases, leaving 8 bases between the germline ends. CDR3 size: 15 residues. Here the CDR3 DNA reads TGTGCCAGCAGTTTATCCCCCGATAGCAATCAGCCCCAGCATTTT. It translates to CASSLSPDSNQPQHF.

In this sample, this clonotype turned up many times. V and J are TRBV25-1 and TRBJ1-1; maybe TRBD1 (5 bases). Germline V gives CDR1 MGHDK, CDR2 SYGVNS. V shed 5 bases and J shed 5 bases, with 12 bases lying between them. The CDR3 sequence is 13 residues long. DNA of the CDR3: TGTGCCAGCAGTAGCCCAGGGAGGACTGAAGCTTTCTTT. Translation: CASSSPGRTEAFF.

This clonotype was picked up many times. V is TRBV11-2 and J is TRBJ2-7; D call uncertain. This CDR3 is built from 13 residues. Trimming took 3 bases from V and 2 from J, leaving 8 bases between them. The V gene's germline CDR1 is SGHAT and CDR2 FQNNGV. CDR3 bases: TGTGCCAGCAGCTTGTCCCCTACCTACGAGCAGTACTTC. The encoded protein is CASSLSPTYEQYF.

This clonotype has just a few counts. This chain uses TRBV29-1 with TRBJ1-2; D is unclear. The ends were cut back, 6 bases at V and 4 bases at J, with 9 bases in the middle. The CDR3 length is 11 residues. In germline, CDR1 is SQVTM, CDR2 ANQGSEA. For the CDR3, the DNA is TGCAGCGTGGGTTCTTCCTATGGCTACACCTTC. Protein: CSVGSSYGYTF.

This clonotype was observed a handful of times. The chain joins TRBV2 to TRBJ2-6; D is unresolved. The CDR3 consists of 18 residues. Looked up from germline, CDR1 is SNHLY and CDR2 is FYNNEI. Trimming took 7 bases from V and 1 from J, leaving 20 bases between them. CDR3 nucleotide sequence: TGTGCCAGCACCCGAACCCCCACTGGGTTTTCTGGGGCCAACGTCCTGACTTTC. It encodes CASTRTPTGFSGANVLTF.

This clonotype was detected ten times or more. This rearrangement joins TRBV19 to TRBJ1-2, with D possibly TRBD1 on 5 matching bases. V was cut by 6 bases and J by 0 bases, with 14 bases left in between. Germline-derived CDR1 and CDR2 are LNHDA and SQIVND (reference sequence). The CDR3 has 15 residues. CDR3 bases: TGTGCCAGTAGAGACTTAGGGACCGCTAACTATGGCTACACCTTC. This sequence encodes CASRDLGTANYGYTF.

Turning to this clonotype: The CDR3 does not close with the conserved phenylalanine or tryptophan, likely indicating a read error. The V and J genes are TRBV3-1 and TRBJ1-2; 10 positions match TRBD1. Germline CDR1 reads LGHDT; CDR2 reads YNNKEL (reference sequence). V lost 7 bases, J lost 6 bases, and 5 bases stayed unmatched. The CDR3 has 13 amino acids. The DNA of the CDR3 is TGTGCCAGCATCGGGACAGGGGTCGATGGCTACACCCTC. It specifies CASIGTGVDGYTL.

There are many counts of this clonotype. V is TRBV10-3 and J is TRBJ2-7; either TRBD1 or TRBD2 may fit D (5 bases each). Germline V lookup: CDR1 ENHRY, CDR2 SYGVKD. The CDR3 is 12 amino acids. The V end was cut by 4 bases, the J end by 3 bases, with 7 bases between. CDR3 coding DNA: TGTGCCATCAGTGGGGGGTTCTACGAGCAGTACTTC. Translated, it gives CAISGGFYEQYF.

This rearrangement joins TRBV5-1 to TRBJ1-6; 8 bases match TRBD1. The V segment lost 0 bases and the J segment 10 bases; nucleotides outside the gene matches: 12. Germline V gene data show CDR1 as SGHRS and CDR2 as YFSETQ. The CDR3 is 17 residues long. The CDR3 here is CASSLAPQGARGSPLHF. CDR3 DNA sequence: TGCGCCAGCAGCTTGGCCCCCCAGGGGGCTAGGGGGTCACCCCTCCACTTT.

Details on this clonotype: Without the conserved terminal phenylalanine or tryptophan, this CDR3 likely stems from a read error. The chain couples TRBV12-3 or TRBV12-4 to TRBJ1-1; weak D call: TRBD1 (5 bases). Trimming took 1 base from V and 8 from J, leaving 8 bases between them. The CDR3 is 12 residues long. Here the CDR3 reads CASSLDRIEAFL. The CDR3 DNA reads as TGTGCCAGCAGTTTAGACAGGATAGAAGCTTTCTTG.

This clonotype has ten or more counts. The chain joins TRBV4-1 to TRBJ1-2; unclear D gene. The CDR3 is made up of 11 amino acids. Germline loops: CDR1 MGHRA, CDR2 YSYEKL. V dropped 1 base and J dropped 11 bases, with 8 bases sitting between them. The chain's CDR3 is CASSQGGPYTF. DNA for the CDR3: TGCGCCAGCAGCCAAGGAGGCCCGTACACCTTC.

This clonotype showed up many times. The chain couples TRBV7-2 to TRBJ2-7, with D hard to call. V was cut by 8 bases and J by 3 bases, with 2 bases left in between. The CDR3 is made up of 9 amino acids. Germline CDR1 and CDR2: SGHTA and FQGNSA. This CDR3 is CASGYEQYF. CDR3 in DNA: TGTGCCAGCGGCTACGAGCAGTACTTC.

This clonotype showed up many times. The rearrangement uses TRBV6-5 and TRBJ2-7; 10 positions match TRBD1. This CDR3 comprises 16 residues. With 2 bases clipped from V and 6 bases from J, the junction kept 10 bases outside the gene matches. Per germline, CDR1 MNHEY and CDR2 SVGAGI. CDR3 loop: CASSYAGQGRDSEQYF. The CDR3 bases are TGTGCCAGCAGTTACGCGGGACAGGGGCGGGATTCCGAGCAGTACTTC.

The chain recombines TRBV2 with TRBJ2-7; 7 bases are shared with TRBD1. J lost 3 bases, V lost 10 bases, and 6 bases had no gene match. Per germline, CDR1 SNHLY and CDR2 FYNNEI. This CDR3 comprises 12 residues. The CDR3 is CATSGQFYEQYF. The CDR3 nucleotides read TGTGCCACTTCGGGACAGTTCTACGAGCAGTACTTC.

V usage is TRBV6-5 and J usage is TRBJ2-5, with no clear D. Per germline, CDR1 MNHEY and CDR2 SVGAGI. The V end lost 2 bases, the J end lost 4 bases, and 5 bases lay between the germline ends. CDR3 length: 12 amino acids. The CDR3 region has the DNA TGTGCCAGCAGTTACCCCCCAGAGACCCAGTACTTC. Its protein product is CASSYPPETQYF.

This clonotype was found many times. The chain carries TRBV6-5 and TRBJ1-6, with D maybe TRBD1 (6 bases). CDR3 length: 14 residues. Per the germline V gene, CDR1 is MNHEY and CDR2 is SVGAGI. Trimming pared 6 bases from V and 6 bases from J, leaving 12 bases between. CDR3 protein: CASRADSANSPLHF. The CDR3 coding sequence is TGTGCCAGCAGGGCGGACAGCGCTAATTCACCCCTCCACTTT.